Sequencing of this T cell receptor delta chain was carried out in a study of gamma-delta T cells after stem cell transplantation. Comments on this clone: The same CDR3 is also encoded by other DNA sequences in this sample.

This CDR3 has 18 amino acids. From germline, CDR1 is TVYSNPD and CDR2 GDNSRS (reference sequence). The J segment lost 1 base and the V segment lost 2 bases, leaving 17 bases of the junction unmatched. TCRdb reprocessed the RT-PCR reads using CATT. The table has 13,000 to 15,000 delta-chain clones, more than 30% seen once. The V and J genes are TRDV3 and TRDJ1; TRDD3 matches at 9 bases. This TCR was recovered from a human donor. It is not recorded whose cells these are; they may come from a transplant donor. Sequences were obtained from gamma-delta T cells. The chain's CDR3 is CAFSVLRHTGGPTDKLIF. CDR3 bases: TGTGCCTTTTCGGTCCTCCGACACACTGGGGGACCCACCGATAAACTCATCTTT.